This entry lists 26 T cell receptor beta chains sequenced from one sample in a study of untreated major depressive disorder. Assay used: immunoSEQ multiplex PCR; TCRdb lists only in-frame clones, some missing. This sample carries 20,000 or so clones, more than 90% of them seen once, and the ten largest clones take 0.5% to 0.65%. General observations from the study: Compared with controls, depressed patients showed more TRBV05-01 (Vbeta 5.1) usage in CD4+ T cells.

The antigens of these receptors remain unknown. Sequenced input: CD4+ T cells from PBMCs. The receptors were gathered from a woman between 35 and 50 years old with major depressive disorder.

The V and J genes are TRBV6-1 and TRBJ1-5, with 10 bases matching TRBD1. The V gene end was trimmed by 8 bases and the J gene end by 0 bases; junction bases not matched to a gene: 4. CDR1 and CDR2 from the germline V gene are MNHNS and SASEGT. This CDR3 is built from 15 residues. The CDR3: CASEDRGYSNQPQHF. The CDR3 nucleotides are TGTGCCAGCGAGGACAGGGGGTATAGCAATCAGCCCCAGCATTTT.

This clone was picked up a small number of times. The junction departs from germline at one end; a sequencing error may be responsible. CDR3 DNA: TGTGCCAGCAGCCTAACCCCCAGGGCGGGATCTGATGGCTACACCTTC. Residues: CASSLTPRAGSDGYTF. This chain links TRBV7-3 with TRBJ1-2; a weak D match, TRBD1 (5 bases). The CDR3 is 16 residues long. The germline V gene encodes CDR1 SGHTA and CDR2 FQGTGA.

The J gene is TRBJ2-5, the V gene TRBV2; no firm D call. With 8 bases removed from V and 5 bases from J, the gap between germline ends came to 12 bases. Germline V gene sequence: CDR1 SNHLY, CDR2 FYNNEI. CDR3 size: 12 residues. The CDR3 sequence: CASFGPAETQYF. The CDR3 DNA is TGTGCCAGCTTTGGCCCAGCGGAGACCCAGTACTTC.

This sequence joins TRBV25-1 and TRBJ1-4; D unclear. This CDR3 is 12 amino acids long. CDR1 and CDR2 (germline): MGHDK, SYGVNS. Between the trimmed V and J ends, which lost 2 bases and 11 bases, there was a span of 9 bases. CDR3 sequence (DNA): TGTGCCAGCAGTGAAATTGGAGGGAAACTGTTTTTT. Translated: CASSEIGGKLFF.

V gene TRBV2 combines with J gene TRBJ1-1; weak D call: TRBD1 (6 bases). Trimming took 5 bases from V and 6 from J, leaving 16 bases between them. The CDR3 contains 14 residues. Germline CDR1 reads SNHLY; CDR2 reads FYNNEI. DNA of the CDR3: TGTGCCAGCAGTACATATGGGGGCCTGGCTGAAGCTTTCTTT. Its translation is CASSTYGGLAEAFF. The full variable domain, completed using reference TRBV2 and TRBJ1-1, is EPEVTQTPSHQVTQMGQEVILRCVPISNHLYFYWYRQILGQKVEFLVSFYNNEISEKSEIFDDQFSVERPDGSNFTLKIRSTKLEDSAMYFCASSTYGGLAEAFFGQGTRLTVV.

The CDR3 reads CASSEALAGRGNEQFF. The CDR3 bases are TGTGCCAGCAGTGAAGCGCTGGCGGGACGGGGCAATGAGCAGTTCTTC. V gene TRBV6-1 combines with J gene TRBJ2-1; possibly TRBD2 for D (6 bases). Between the trimmed V and J ends, which lost 0 bases and 6 bases, there was a span of 15 bases. CDR1 is MNHNS and CDR2 is SASEGT in the germline V gene. CDR3 length: 16 amino acids.

The CDR3 spells CAWRLGGPLGLWQETQYF. In nucleotides, the CDR3 is TGTGCCTGGAGACTAGGTGGACCTCTCGGACTCTGGCAAGAGACCCAGTACTTC. The chain employs TRBV30 and TRBJ2-5; a possible D gene is TRBD2 (5 bases). This CDR3 contains 18 residues. Germline V lookup: CDR1 GTSNPN, CDR2 SVGIG (reference sequence). Trimming left V 3 bases short and J 2 bases short, with 25 bases between. The variable domain in full, completed from reference TRBV30 and TRBJ2-5, reads SQTIHQWPATLVQPVGSPLSLECTVEGTSNPNLYWYRQAAGRGLQLLFYSVGIGQISSEVPQNLSASRPQDRQFILSSKKLLLSDSGFYLCAWRLGGPLGLWQETQYFGPGTRLLVL.

This rearrangement joins TRBV20-1 to TRBJ1-2; the D is unclear. The germline V gene encodes CDR1 DFQATT and CDR2 SNEGSKA (reference sequence). The CDR3 is made up of 11 amino acids. V lost 2 bases and J 7 bases, leaving 8 bases between the germline ends. CDR3 region: CSARSLSGYTF. CDR3 DNA: TGCAGTGCTAGATCCCTTAGTGGCTACACCTTC.

This clone was observed a single time. One junction end disagrees with the germline gene, perhaps due to a read error. The rearrangement uses TRBV7-9 and TRBJ1-6, with 9 bases fitting TRBD1. Germline assignment: CDR1 SEHNR and CDR2 FQNEAQ (reference sequence). The CDR3 loop spans 17 amino acids. This chain's CDR3 is CASSLAGTGSSNSPLHF. Written as DNA, the CDR3 is TGTGCCAGCAGCTTAGCCGGGACAGGGTCCTCTAATTCACCCCTCCACTTT.

The chain carries TRBV7-8 and TRBJ1-1; weak D call: TRBD1 (5 bases). With 5 bases removed from V and 2 bases from J, the gap between germline ends came to 12 bases. This CDR3 has 14 residues. Germline V lookup: CDR1 SGHVS, CDR2 FQNEAQ. The CDR3 region has the DNA TGTGCCAGCAGCCTCGCCAGGGTAAACACTGAAGCTTTCTTT. It codes for CASSLARVNTEAFF.

The chain links TRBV6-4 to TRBJ1-2; D call uncertain. The germline gives CDR1 MRHNA, CDR2 SNTAGT. V was clipped by 1 base and J by 4 bases, with 22 bases between them. The length of the CDR3 is 18 residues. This CDR3 reads CASSDYLNLGEKIYGYTF. CDR3 sequence (DNA): TGTGCCAGCAGTGACTACCTAAACCTTGGGGAGAAAATCTATGGCTACACCTTC.

The CDR3 sequence is CASGSPGQGKVGGDEQFF. The CDR3 bases are TGTGCTAGTGGTTCTCCGGGACAGGGTAAAGTCGGCGGCGATGAGCAGTTCTTC. The chain combines TRBV12-5 with TRBJ2-1; 9 nucleotides align to TRBD1. CDR1 LGHNT and CDR2 FRNRAP come from the germline V gene. The trim removed 4 bases at V and 8 bases at J, leaving 18 bases unmatched. The length of the CDR3 is 18 residues.

This sequence joins TRBV4-1 and TRBJ1-2; tentatively, D is TRBD1 (6 bases). The V end lost 3 bases, the J end lost 8 bases, and 13 bases lay between the germline ends. The germline V gene encodes CDR1 MGHRA and CDR2 YSYEKL. The length of the CDR3 is 13 residues. The CDR3 DNA is TGCGCCAGCAGCCAGCCAGGGGAAAGGGGCTACACCTTC. Encoded protein: CASSQPGERGYTF.

This clone was detected only once. The chain has TRBV11-2 and TRBJ2-3; perhaps TRBD1 as D (7 bases). The CDR3 sequence is 17 residues long. Trimming took 6 bases from V and 7 from J, leaving 26 bases between them. From germline, CDR1 is SGHAT and CDR2 FQNNGV. The CDR3 region is CASRGQQGNVGGYTQYF. The DNA of the CDR3 is TGTGCCAGCAGAGGCCAACAGGGGAACGTCGGGGGTTATACGCAGTATTTT.

The sample holds one count of this clone. This chain connects TRBV27 to TRBJ2-2, with TRBD1 as a possible D gene (5 bases). CDR1 MNHEY and CDR2 SMNVEV come from the germline V gene (reference sequence). The CDR3 spans 14 residues. V lost 5 bases and J lost 6, with 13 bases in between. CDR3 DNA sequence: TGTGCCAGCAGTATATATGCAGGGTCCGGGGAGCTGTTTTTT. Its translation: CASSIYAGSGELFF.

In DNA form, the CDR3 reads TGCGCCAGCAGCTTCCAACCTACCTCTGGAAACACCATATATTTT. It codes for CASSFQPTSGNTIYF. The chain uses TRBV5-1 and TRBJ1-3; D uncertain. The germline gives CDR1 SGHRS, CDR2 YFSETQ. V was pared by 2 bases and J by 0 bases, with 9 bases between. The CDR3 sequence is 15 residues long.

The chain has TRBV30 and TRBJ2-1, with TRBD2 matching over 8 bases. Germline V CDR1 and CDR2: GTSNPN, SVGIG (reference sequence). Germline trimming cut 5 bases from V and 7 bases from J; bases unmatched to any gene: 13. This CDR3 is built from 15 residues. This chain's CDR3 is CAWYPGTSEGNEQFF. The CDR3 DNA sequence: TGTGCCTGGTACCCCGGGACTAGTGAGGGGAATGAGCAGTTCTTC.

The chain couples TRBV5-1 to TRBJ1-6, with D unclear. V gave up 0 bases and J gave up 8 bases, with 12 bases separating them. The CDR3 sequence is 15 residues long. CDR1 and CDR2 from the germline V gene are SGHRS and YFSETQ. In nucleotides, the CDR3 is TGCGCCAGCAGCTTGGACCTTTCGAGGTATTCACCCCTCCACTTT. Amino acid sequence: CASSLDLSRYSPLHF.

This clone has just one count. The chain's CDR3 is CASSFRGTLTYEQYV. CDR3 sequence (DNA): TGTGCCAGCAGCTTCCGGGGAACCTTGACCTACGAGCAGTACGTC. This chain joins TRBV5-6 and TRBJ2-7, with D possibly TRBD2 on 5 matching bases. The V end was cut by 2 bases, the J end by 2 bases, with 14 bases between. This CDR3 has 15 amino acids. From germline, CDR1 is SGHDT and CDR2 YYEEEE.

This chain uses TRBV28 with TRBJ1-2; no definite D call. Trimming took off 5 bases at V and 7 bases at J, with 8 bases between the two ends. Germline CDR1 reads MDHEN; CDR2 reads SYDVKM. This CDR3 has 11 amino acids. CDR3 region: CASSLWGGYTF. The CDR3 DNA reads TGTGCCAGCAGTCTTTGGGGTGGCTACACCTTC.

This chain links TRBV30 with TRBJ1-5; no clear D. The CDR3 is 13 amino acids. Germline CDR1 GTSNPN, CDR2 SVGIG (reference sequence). V was clipped by 2 bases and J by 6 bases, with 11 bases between them. The CDR3 sequence is CAWSTEPGQPQHF. The CDR3 nucleotides read TGTGCCTGGAGTACAGAGCCAGGTCAGCCCCAGCATTTT.

The chain is built from TRBV2 and TRBJ1-2, with 8 positions matching TRBD1. The V gene's germline CDR1 is SNHLY and CDR2 FYNNEI. Trimming cost V 5 bases and J 2 bases; bases outside gene matches: 1. The CDR3 covers 13 residues. CDR3 sequence: CASSRQGNYGYTF. In DNA, the CDR3 is TGTGCCAGCAGTAGACAGGGGAACTATGGCTACACCTTC.

The genes are TRBV10-3 and TRBJ1-1, with a tentative D call TRBD1 (6 bases). The CDR3 is 13 amino acids. CDR1 and CDR2 from the germline V gene are ENHRY and SYGVKD. The V end lost 6 bases, the J end lost 2 bases, and 10 bases lay between the germline ends. The CDR3 protein is CAIRGHSNTEAFF. The CDR3 nucleotides read TGTGCCATCAGGGGACATTCCAACACTGAAGCTTTCTTT.

V usage is TRBV6-1 and J usage is TRBJ1-2, with unresolved D. Germline CDR1 and CDR2: MNHNS and SASEGT. V was shortened by 2 bases and J by 4 bases, with 5 bases between the two germline ends. The CDR3 is 12 residues long. The CDR3 nucleotides read TGTGCCAGCAGTGAATTGGGCTATGGCTACACCTTC. It is translated as CASSELGYGYTF.

This clone was seen only a few times. CDR3 residues: CASSLELATGEQFF. The CDR3 DNA follows: TGTGCCAGCAGCTTAGAACTAGCGACAGGCGAGCAGTTCTTC. The rearrangement joins TRBV7-3 to TRBJ2-1; maybe TRBD2 (7 bases). Trimming took 2 bases from V and 10 from J, leaving 15 bases between them. Per the germline V gene, CDR1 is SGHTA and CDR2 is FQGTGA. The CDR3 runs 14 residues.

V is TRBV30 and J is TRBJ2-1; 9 bases line up with TRBD1. Germline-derived CDR1 and CDR2 are GTSNPN and SVGIG (reference sequence). This CDR3 has 15 amino acids. V was pared by 2 bases and J by 4 bases, with 6 bases of the junction left unmatched. CDR3 amino acids: CAWSRGTGTYNEQFF. The CDR3 region has the DNA TGTGCCTGGAGTAGGGGGACAGGGACATACAATGAGCAGTTCTTC.